Listed below are T cell receptor beta chains from one sample, sequenced in a study of T cells in Graves' hyperthyroidism and ophthalmopathy. TCRdb re-derived calls from the multiplex PCR reads in MiXCR, one entry per CDR3 protein. Seen here are under 350,000 distinct CDR3 sequences, less than 30% observed once, and the top ten hold approximately 25%. Sequencing was performed on blood. Receptors were obtained from a man aged 35-49 years with Graves' hyperthyroidism that later progressed to Graves' ophthalmopathy. The CDR3 runs from the conserved cysteine through the conserved F or W.

v_gene	j_gene	CDR3aa
TRBV12-3/TRBV12-4	TRBJ2-5	CASTTGLAETQYF
TRBV12-3/TRBV12-4	TRBJ2-7	CASSLRDPGTALYEQYF
TRBV12-3/TRBV12-4	TRBJ2-2	CASSSGTGGTGELFF
TRBV5-1	TRBJ1-2	CASSIQQGPNYGYTF
TRBV9	TRBJ2-4	CASSVGGSKNIQYF
TRBV9	TRBJ1-1	CASSLSTGSRAFF
TRBV29-1	TRBJ1-2	CSVHGTGMFYTF
TRBV11-2	TRBJ1-2	CASSLVGVVGGYTF
TRBV6-5	TRBJ2-7	CASRTGTANYEQYF
TRBV6-1	TRBJ2-6	CASSASLAGVASGANVLTF
TRBV12-3/TRBV12-4	TRBJ2-7	CASSPTGLAGGYEQYF
TRBV10-3	TRBJ1-5	CAISSGQGKNSNQPQHF
TRBV27	TRBJ1-1	CASSLFGVLGTEAFF
TRBV7-8	TRBJ2-5	CASSLARSGRAYQETQYF
TRBV15	TRBJ2-7	CATSKGLAGGPNEQYF
TRBV12-3/TRBV12-4	TRBJ1-5	CASRSGHAGNQPQHF
TRBV5-1	TRBJ1-2	CASSPDTEGYGYTF
TRBV29-1	TRBJ2-4	CSVQQGSAKNIQYF
TRBV19	TRBJ1-2	CASDAGTPNYGYTF
TRBV5-1	TRBJ1-1	CASSFVSQNTEAFF
TRBV20-1	TRBJ1-1	CSGRREVNTEAFF
TRBV7-2	TRBJ2-5	CASSLGLVEQETQYF
TRBV29-1	TRBJ1-2	CSLRDAGYGYTF
TRBV5-1	TRBJ1-1	CASSRGTTEAFF
TRBV9	TRBJ2-5	CASSVGRRQETQYF
TRBV6-1	TRBJ1-5	CASSGGQGASNQPQHF
TRBV20-1	TRBJ2-5	CSARGTGGQETQYF